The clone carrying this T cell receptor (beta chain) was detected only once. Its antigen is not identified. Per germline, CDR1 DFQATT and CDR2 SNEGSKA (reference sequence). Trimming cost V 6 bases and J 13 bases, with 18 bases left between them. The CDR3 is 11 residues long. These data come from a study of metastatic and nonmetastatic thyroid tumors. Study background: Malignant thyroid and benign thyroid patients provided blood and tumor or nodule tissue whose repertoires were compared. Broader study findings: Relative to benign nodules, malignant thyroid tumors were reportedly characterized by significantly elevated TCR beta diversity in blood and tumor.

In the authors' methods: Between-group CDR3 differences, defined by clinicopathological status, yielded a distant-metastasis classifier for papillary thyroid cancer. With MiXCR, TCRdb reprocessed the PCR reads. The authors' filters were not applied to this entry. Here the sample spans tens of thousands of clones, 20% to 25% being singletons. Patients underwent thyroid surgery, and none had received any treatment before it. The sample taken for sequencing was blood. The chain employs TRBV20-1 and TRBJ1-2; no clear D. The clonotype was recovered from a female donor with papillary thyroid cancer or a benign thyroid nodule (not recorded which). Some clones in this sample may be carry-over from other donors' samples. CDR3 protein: CSAEGVSGFTF. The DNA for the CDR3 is TGCAGTGCAGAGGGAGTTAGCGGGTTCACCTTC.